This T cell receptor beta chain comes out of a study of T cell repertoires in cytomegalovirus infection. Overall study context: Recently identified HLA-C-restricted CMV epitopes were used, and well-studied HLA-B-restricted CMV epitopes were used as well. TCR beta signatures that were public indicated CMV infection and matching HLA type.

TCRdb reanalysed the reads using MiXCR and keeps one entry per CDR3 protein. Altogether roughly 990,000 distinct CDR3 sequences are present, less than 35% being singletons, with the ten largest covering roughly 13%. After removal of 4 bases from V and 1 base from J, the junction contained 8 bases not matched to a gene. The CDR3 has 16 amino acids. Germline V CDR1 and CDR2: SGDLS, YYNGEE. Remarks on this clonotype: What it binds is not known.

The clonotype was recovered from a human donor in good health (CMV status not recorded). Some clones in this sample may be carry-over from other donors' samples. The V gene is TRBV9, the J gene TRBJ2-3; 8 positions agree with TRBD1. Material: cultured CD8+ T cells from PBMCs, obtained from culture after CMV antigen stimulation. This CDR3 is CASSPHETGGTDTQYF. The DNA for the CDR3 is TGTGCCAGCAGCCCCCACGAGACAGGGGGCACAGATACGCAGTATTTT.